A single sample is the source of the 26 T cell receptor beta chains below, sequenced in a study of beta chain features in type 1 diabetes. Investigators reverse transcribed all isolated RNA, so they sequenced expressed TCRB transcripts. The protocol was immunoSEQ multiplex PCR, while the TCRdb copy is restricted to in-frame clones and leaves out a portion. Of under 300,000 clones detected, 25% to 30% appear once; the ten largest clones hold under 5%. Sequencing was done on a sample of central memory CD4+ T cells from blood. All receptors come from a man aged 25 to 45 in good health.

V is TRBV7-9 and J is TRBJ2-1; D remains unclear. The CDR3 extends over 14 amino acids. V lost 5 bases, J lost 0 bases, and 8 bases lay in between. CDR1 and CDR2 (germline): SEHNR, FQNEAQ (reference sequence). The CDR3 coding sequence is TGTGCCAGCAGCCTAAGTACCTCCTACAATGAGCAGTTCTTC. Its translation is CASSLSTSYNEQFF.

This clone came up a few times. Written as DNA, the CDR3 is TGTGCCTTGCGTATGGACCGTGTCTACAATGAGCAGTTCTTC. Its protein product is CALRMDRVYNEQFF. The V gene is TRBV10-3, the J gene TRBJ2-1; D gene uncertain. CDR1 and CDR2 (germline): ENHRY, SYGVKD. V dropped 11 bases and J dropped 3 bases, with 17 bases sitting between them. The CDR3 covers 14 residues.

This clone was detected a few times. V gene TRBV5-6 combines with J gene TRBJ2-1; 9 bases map to TRBD1. This CDR3 is 15 amino acids long. The V gene end was trimmed by 4 bases and the J gene end by 6 bases; junction bases not matched to a gene: 8. Germline V gene lookup returns CDR1 SGHDT and CDR2 YYEEEE. The DNA for the CDR3 is TGTGCCAGCAGCCCCGGGACAGGGTTGAGCAATGAGCAGTTCTTC. Its translation: CASSPGTGLSNEQFF.

This clone was seen just once. The chain combines TRBV7-9 with TRBJ2-7; possibly TRBD1 for D (6 bases). The germline gives CDR1 SEHNR, CDR2 FQNEAQ (reference sequence). The CDR3 consists of 16 residues. Trimming took 5 bases from V and 6 from J, leaving 23 bases between them. The CDR3 here is CASSPRTAQNGREQYF. Here the CDR3 DNA reads TGTGCCAGCAGCCCTCGGACAGCCCAAAACGGGCGCGAGCAGTACTTC.

The gene calls are TRBV6-5 and TRBJ2-7; D may be TRBD2 (6 bases). Trimming removed 0 bases from V and 6 bases from J, with 15 bases in between. CDR1 is MNHEY, CDR2 SVGAGI, per germline. CDR3 length: 15 amino acids. Written as DNA, the CDR3 is TGTGCCAGCAGTTACTCGACGGGGGTGTCTTCCGAGCAGTACTTC. Its translation is CASSYSTGVSSEQYF.

The chain joins TRBV30 to TRBJ1-6; perhaps TRBD1 as D (6 bases). V gave up 2 bases and J gave up 10 bases, with 15 bases separating them. This CDR3 has 14 residues. Germline V gene sequence: CDR1 GTSNPN, CDR2 SVGIG (reference sequence). CDR3 loop: CAWSLGQPVSPLHF. The CDR3 DNA is TGTGCCTGGAGTTTAGGACAGCCAGTATCACCCCTCCACTTT. Full variable domain (rest looked up from reference TRBV30 and TRBJ1-6): SQTIHQWPATLVQPVGSPLSLECTVEGTSNPNLYWYRQAAGRGLQLLFYSVGIGQISSEVPQNLSASRPQDRQFILSSKKLLLSDSGFYLCAWSLGQPVSPLHFGNGTRLTVT.

The chain is built from TRBV7-9 and TRBJ1-1, with a tentative D call TRBD1 (5 bases). The CDR3 has 14 amino acids. Germline V gene sequence: CDR1 SEHNR, CDR2 FQNEAQ (reference sequence). The V gene lost 4 bases and the J gene lost 3 bases, with 12 bases spanning the gap. The CDR3 region is CASSSGRSYTEAFF. CDR3 DNA sequence: TGTGCCAGCAGCTCGGGACGGAGTTACACTGAAGCTTTCTTT. The complete variable domain, with remaining parts taken from reference TRBV7-9 and TRBJ1-1, reads DTGVSQNPRHKITKRGQNVTFRCDPISEHNRLYWYRQTLGQGPEFLTYFQNEAQLEKSRLLSDRFSAERPKGSFSTLEIQRTEQGDSAMYLCASSSGRSYTEAFFGQGTRLTVV.

The gene calls are TRBV19 and TRBJ1-3, with D perhaps matching TRBD1 (6 bases). The V and J ends lost 4 bases and 4 bases respectively, with 8 bases between them. Germline V lookup: CDR1 LNHDA, CDR2 SQIVND (reference sequence). The CDR3 runs to 13 residues. The CDR3 reads CASSRGQGNTIYF. The CDR3 DNA is TGTGCCAGTAGTAGGGGGCAAGGAAACACCATATATTTT.

The chain joins TRBV4-3 to TRBJ2-5, with D perhaps matching TRBD2 (6 bases). CDR1 and CDR2 from the germline V gene are LGHNA and YSLEER. V was shortened by 5 bases and J by 2 bases, with 18 bases between the two germline ends. The CDR3 has 16 residues. CDR3 in DNA: TGCGCCAGCAGCACAGGCAGCGGAGGGGATCAAGAGACCCAGTACTTC. Translated, it gives CASSTGSGGDQETQYF.

This clone has just a few counts. Additional DNA sequences in this sample encode the identical CDR3. This chain joins TRBV6-6 and TRBJ1-2; no definite D call. This CDR3 is 14 amino acids long. Trimming pared 7 bases from V and 7 bases from J, leaving 19 bases between. Germline CDR1 MNHNY, CDR2 SVGAGI (reference sequence). The CDR3 loop reads CASNMNIGEGGYTF. The CDR3 nucleotides are TGTGCCAGCAACATGAATATCGGGGAAGGTGGCTACACCTTC.

Only a few counts were recorded for this clone. The rearrangement uses TRBV7-9 and TRBJ2-3; TRBD2 agrees at 10 bases. The CDR3 is 14 amino acids. V was pared by 2 bases and J by 4 bases, with 0 bases of the junction left unmatched. In germline, CDR1 is SEHNR, CDR2 FQNEAQ (reference sequence). As DNA, the CDR3 is TGTGCCAGCAGCTTAACTAGCGGGGCAGATACGCAGTATTTT. Translating gives CASSLTSGADTQYF.

In this sample, this clone turned up a few times. Other DNA sequences from this sample encode an identical CDR3 as well. The rearrangement joins TRBV29-1 to TRBJ1-1; D is uncertain. The CDR3 has 12 amino acids. Germline V gene sequence: CDR1 SQVTM, CDR2 ANQGSEA. V was shortened by 3 bases and J by 1 base, with 6 bases between the two germline ends. This chain's CDR3 is CSVERGNTEAFF. The CDR3 DNA reads as TGCAGCGTTGAGAGAGGGAACACTGAAGCTTTCTTT.

The chain is built from TRBV7-9 and TRBJ2-3, with a tentative D call TRBD1 (6 bases). The CDR3 covers 14 residues. The V end lost 1 base, the J end lost 5 bases, and 10 bases lay between the germline ends. Germline V gene sequence: CDR1 SEHNR, CDR2 FQNEAQ (reference sequence). The CDR3 protein is CASSLEGDVDTQYF. The CDR3 DNA sequence: TGTGCCAGCAGCTTAGAGGGGGACGTAGATACGCAGTATTTT.

This clone occurred a few times. V usage is TRBV7-2 and J usage is TRBJ2-4; a possible D gene is TRBD2 (6 bases). The germline gives CDR1 SGHTA, CDR2 FQGNSA. The CDR3 length is 16 residues. The germline V and J ends were trimmed by 1 base and 1 base, with 11 bases remaining between them. The CDR3 spells CASSLVGGGAKNIQYF. CDR3 nucleotide sequence: TGTGCCAGCAGCTTAGTCGGGGGAGGCGCCAAAAACATTCAGTACTTC.

This clone was counted only a few times. The chain combines TRBV29-1 with TRBJ1-1; TRBD1 matches at 9 bases. CDR3 size: 13 residues. V shed 7 bases, J shed 5 bases, and the junction held 8 bases outside the gene matches. CDR1 and CDR2 (germline): SQVTM, ANQGSEA. The CDR3 is CSATGTGKTEAFF. The CDR3 DNA sequence: TGCAGCGCTACCGGGACAGGGAAGACTGAAGCTTTCTTT.

This clone has just a few counts. This chain links TRBV28 with TRBJ2-5; D is unclear. The V gene's germline CDR1 is MDHEN and CDR2 SYDVKM. V lost 0 bases to trimming and J lost 3 bases, with 5 bases between them. The CDR3 sequence is 13 residues long. The CDR3 bases are TGTGCCAGCAGTTTATGGATAGAAGAGACCCAGTACTTC. Translation gives CASSLWIEETQYF.

The V gene is TRBV7-9, the J gene TRBJ2-5; 9 bases are shared with TRBD2. Germline trimming cut 5 bases from V and 5 bases from J; bases unmatched to any gene: 3. The CDR3 length is 13 residues. Germline V gene data show CDR1 as SEHNR and CDR2 as FQNEAQ (reference sequence). CDR3 nucleotides: TGTGCCAGCAGCCGAGGACTAGCGGAGACCCAGTACTTC. Its translation is CASSRGLAETQYF. The whole variable domain, remainder taken from reference TRBV7-9 and TRBJ2-5, is DTGVSQNPRHKITKRGQNVTFRCDPISEHNRLYWYRQTLGQGPEFLTYFQNEAQLEKSRLLSDRFSAERPKGSFSTLEIQRTEQGDSAMYLCASSRGLAETQYFGPGTRLLVL.

A few counts support this clone. This chain uses TRBV30 with TRBJ2-7; TRBD2 might be the D (5 bases). Deletions cut 7 bases from V and 5 bases from J, with 18 bases between. The germline gives CDR1 GTSNPN, CDR2 SVGIG (reference sequence). The CDR3 has 13 amino acids. This chain's CDR3 is CASSVGSENEQYF. CDR3 nucleotides: TGTGCCTCGTCGGTTGGGAGTGAGAACGAGCAGTACTTC.

This clone was found a few times. This chain uses TRBV7-2 with TRBJ1-1, with D maybe TRBD1 (5 bases). Germline V gene sequence: CDR1 SGHTA, CDR2 FQGNSA. This CDR3 is 13 amino acids long. Trimming removed 5 bases from V and 1 base from J, with 8 bases in between. The CDR3 is CASSKQENTEAFF. The CDR3, as DNA: TGTGCCAGCAGCAAACAGGAGAACACTGAAGCTTTCTTT. The complete variable domain, with remaining parts taken from reference TRBV7-2 and TRBJ1-1, reads GAGVSQSPSNKVTEKGKDVELRCDPISGHTALYWYRQSLGQGLEFLIYFQGNSAPDKSGLPSDRFSAERTGGSVSTLTIQRTQQEDSAVYLCASSKQENTEAFFGQGTRLTVV.

The chain uses TRBV5-6 and TRBJ2-1, with D tentatively TRBD1 (6 bases). The V end was cut by 4 bases, the J end by 0 bases, with 11 bases between. CDR1 SGHDT and CDR2 YYEEEE come from the germline V gene. The CDR3 has 15 amino acids. CDR3 DNA sequence: TGTGCCAGCAGCCCTCAGGGGAGCTCCTACAATGAGCAGTTCTTC. Translation gives CASSPQGSSYNEQFF.

CDR3 loop: CACSRGHRRVPDEQYF. The CDR3 DNA is TGTGCCTGTTCAAGGGGACATCGAAGGGTCCCGGACGAGCAGTACTTC. The chain combines TRBV30 with TRBJ2-7, with D possibly TRBD1 on 6 matching bases. Trimming took off 6 bases at V and 5 bases at J, with 26 bases between the two ends. This CDR3 region has 16 residues. Germline CDR1 and CDR2: GTSNPN and SVGIG (reference sequence). Variable domain in full (rest from reference TRBV30 and TRBJ2-7): SQTIHQWPATLVQPVGSPLSLECTVEGTSNPNLYWYRQAAGRGLQLLFYSVGIGQISSEVPQNLSASRPQDRQFILSSKKLLLSDSGFYLCACSRGHRRVPDEQYFGPGTRLTVT.

This clone occurred a few times. The V gene is TRBV5-1, the J gene TRBJ2-2, with D perhaps matching TRBD1 (6 bases). The CDR3 is 15 amino acids. Germline V gives CDR1 SGHRS, CDR2 YFSETQ. V lost 4 bases to trimming and J lost 2 bases, with 12 bases between them. The CDR3 protein is CASSTTGTNTGELFF. As DNA, the CDR3 is TGCGCCAGCAGCACAACCGGGACAAACACCGGGGAGCTGTTTTTT.

There are a few counts of this clone. The CDR3 DNA reads as TGCGCCAGCAGCCCGGGACAGGTTTTGACAGATACGCAGTATTTT. Amino acids: CASSPGQVLTDTQYF. The V and J genes are TRBV5-1 and TRBJ2-3; 8 nucleotides line up with TRBD1. Looked up from germline, CDR1 is SGHRS and CDR2 is YFSETQ. The V gene end was trimmed by 4 bases and the J gene end by 3 bases; junction bases not matched to a gene: 7. The CDR3 loop spans 15 amino acids.

The chain links TRBV5-1 to TRBJ1-2, with TRBD1 as a possible D gene (5 bases). There are 15 residues in the CDR3. Trimming left V 4 bases short and J 4 bases short, with 17 bases between. The germline V gene has CDR1 SGHRS and CDR2 YFSETQ. In DNA form, the CDR3 reads TGCGCCAGCAGCGATGGTGGGGCGGTAATCTATGGCTACACCTTC. The encoded protein is CASSDGGAVIYGYTF.

This chain joins TRBV6-1 and TRBJ1-2; 7 nucleotides agree with TRBD1. Per germline, CDR1 MNHNS and CDR2 SASEGT. The CDR3 is 15 residues long. With 2 bases clipped from V and 4 bases from J, the junction kept 7 bases outside the gene matches. CDR3 sequence reads: CASSEQTTGPYGYTF. CDR3 nucleotides: TGTGCCAGCAGTGAACAGACGACAGGGCCCTATGGCTACACCTTC.

This chain uses TRBV4-1 with TRBJ2-3, with TRBD2 matching 12 bases. In germline, CDR1 is MGHRA, CDR2 YSYEKL. The CDR3 length is 17 residues. Trimming removed 1 base from V and 5 bases from J; junction bases left unmatched: 7. CDR3 nucleotide sequence: TGCGCCAGCAGCCAAGGACTAGCGGGAGACGGGATAGATACGCAGTATTTT. Encoded protein: CASSQGLAGDGIDTQYF.